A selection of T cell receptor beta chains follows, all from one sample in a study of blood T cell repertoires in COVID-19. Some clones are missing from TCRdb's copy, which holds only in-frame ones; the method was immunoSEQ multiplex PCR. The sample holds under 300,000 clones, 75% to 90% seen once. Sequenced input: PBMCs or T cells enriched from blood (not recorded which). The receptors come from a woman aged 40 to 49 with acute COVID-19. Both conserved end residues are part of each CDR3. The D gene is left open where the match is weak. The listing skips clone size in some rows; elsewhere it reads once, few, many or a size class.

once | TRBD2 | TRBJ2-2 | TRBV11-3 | CASSLTSGSRTGELFF | TGTGCCAGCAGCTTAACTAGCGGGAGTAGAACCGGGGAGCTGTTTTTT
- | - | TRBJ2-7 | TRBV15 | CATSRGPGEVPYEQYF | TGTGCCACCAGCAGAGGCCCGGGGGAAGTACCCTACGAGCAGTACTTC
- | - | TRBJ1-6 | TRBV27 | CASQGRSYNSPLHF | TGTGCCAGCCAGGGTCGGTCCTATAATTCACCCCTCCACTTT
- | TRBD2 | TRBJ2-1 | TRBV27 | CASSGRTSGRGTYNEQFF | TGTGCCAGCAGTGGAAGGACTAGCGGGAGGGGCACCTACAATGAGCAGTTCTTC
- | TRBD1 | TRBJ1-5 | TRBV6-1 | CASSEMGQGVLRQPQHF | TGTGCCAGCAGTGAAATGGGACAGGGGGTCTTGAGGCAGCCCCAGCATTTT
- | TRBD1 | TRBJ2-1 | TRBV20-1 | CSASDRDNEQFF | TGCAGTGCTAGTGACAGGGATAATGAGCAGTTCTTC
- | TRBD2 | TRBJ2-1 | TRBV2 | CASSELRLADNEQFF | TGTGCCAGCAGTGAACTTAGACTAGCGGACAATGAGCAGTTCTTC
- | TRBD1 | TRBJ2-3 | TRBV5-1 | CASSSGQGAQDTQYF | TGCGCCAGCAGCTCGGGACAGGGGGCGCAGGATACGCAGTATTTT
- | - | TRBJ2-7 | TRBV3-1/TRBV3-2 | CASSQGAAEQYF | TGTGCCAGCAGCCAGGGGGCTGCGGAGCAGTACTTC
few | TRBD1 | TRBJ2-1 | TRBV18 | CASSPTTDRGNEQFF | TGTGCCAGCTCACCCACTACGGACAGGGGGAATGAGCAGTTCTTC
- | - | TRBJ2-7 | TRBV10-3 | CAISESNRDSRRYEQYF | TGTGCCATCAGTGAGTCGAATCGGGATTCACGAAGGTACGAGCAGTACTTC
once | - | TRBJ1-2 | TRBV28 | CASSLLDQEGGYTF | TGTGCCAGCAGTTTATTGGACCAAGAGGGTGGCTACACCTTC
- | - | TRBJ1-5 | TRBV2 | CASSDGTLGQPQHF | TGTGCCAGCAGTGATGGGACTCTCGGGCAGCCCCAGCATTTT
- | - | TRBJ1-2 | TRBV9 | CASSVNSGYGYTF | TGTGCCAGCAGCGTAAACTCGGGCTATGGCTACACCTTC
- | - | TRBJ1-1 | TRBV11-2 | CASSLDGTKIAFF | TGTGCCAGCAGCTTAGATGGGACTAAAATAGCTTTCTTT
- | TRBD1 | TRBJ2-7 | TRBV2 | CASSETSRTGDGDEQYF | TGTGCCAGCAGTGAAACATCACGGACAGGGGATGGCGACGAGCAGTACTTC
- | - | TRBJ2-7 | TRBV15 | CATSRDNSYEQYF | TGTGCCACCAGCAGGGACAACTCCTACGAGCAGTACTTC
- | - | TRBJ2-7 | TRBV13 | CASSLSPGGAYEQYF | TGTGCCAGCAGCTTATCACCGGGGGGCGCCTACGAGCAGTACTTC
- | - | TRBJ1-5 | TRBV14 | CASSQVLGPGSNQPQHF | TGTGCCAGCAGCCAAGTTCTGGGTCCGGGTAGCAATCAGCCCCAGCATTTT
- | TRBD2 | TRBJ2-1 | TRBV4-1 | CASSQNHRPGLAANSYNEQFF | TGCGCCAGCAGCCAGAACCACCGACCGGGACTAGCGGCTAACTCCTACAATGAGCAGTTCTTC
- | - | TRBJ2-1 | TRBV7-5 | CVRILSGTGLREQFF | TGTGTCAGAATCCTGTCCGGGACTGGCTTAAGGGAGCAGTTCTTC
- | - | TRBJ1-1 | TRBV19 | CASSAQGISEAFF | TGTGCCAGTAGTGCCCAGGGTATAAGTGAAGCTTTCTTT
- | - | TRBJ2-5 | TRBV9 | CASSVEGRETQYF | TGTGCCAGCAGCGTAGAGGGGCGAGAGACCCAGTACTTC
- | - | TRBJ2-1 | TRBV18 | CASSDFREQFF | TGTGCCAGCTCAGACTTTCGGGAGCAGTTCTTC
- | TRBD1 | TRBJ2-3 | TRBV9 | CASSIGQGTGDTQYF | TGTGCCAGCAGCATAGGACAGGGGACGGGAGATACGCAGTATTTT
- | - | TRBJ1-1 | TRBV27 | CASSFRTLQGDTEAFF | TGTGCCAGCAGTTTCCGCACCCTGCAGGGTGACACTGAAGCTTTCTTT
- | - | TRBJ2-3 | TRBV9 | CASSESNTDTQYF | TGTGCCAGCAGCGAGAGCAACACAGATACGCAGTATTTT
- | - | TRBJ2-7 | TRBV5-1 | CASSLSQGDYEQYF | TGCGCCAGCAGCTTGTCACAGGGCGACTACGAGCAGTACTTC
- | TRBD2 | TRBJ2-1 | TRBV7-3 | CASSPMGLAGSSYNEQFF | TGTGCCAGCAGCCCAATGGGACTAGCGGGGAGCTCCTACAATGAGCAGTTCTTC
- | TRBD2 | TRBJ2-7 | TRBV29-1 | CSVLLLAGVTYEQYF | TGCAGCGTCCTACTACTAGCGGGAGTAACGTACGAGCAGTACTTC
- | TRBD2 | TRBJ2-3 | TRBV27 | CASSRTSGTDTQYF | TGTGCCAGCAGTAGGACTAGCGGCACAGATACGCAGTATTTT
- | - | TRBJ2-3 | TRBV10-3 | CAISQEGLTQYF | TGTGCCATCAGCCAGGAGGGCCTTACGCAGTATTTT
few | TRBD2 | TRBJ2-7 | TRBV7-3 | CASSPSGRTEQYF | TGTGCCAGCAGTCCCAGCGGGAGAACCGAGCAGTACTTC
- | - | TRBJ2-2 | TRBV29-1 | CSVVALAGNTGELFF | TGCAGCGTTGTCGCCTTGGCGGGGAACACCGGGGAGCTGTTTTTT
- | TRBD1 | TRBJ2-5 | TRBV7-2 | CASSLAGQGFGETQYF | TGTGCCAGCAGCTTAGCGGGACAGGGGTTTGGGGAGACCCAGTACTTC
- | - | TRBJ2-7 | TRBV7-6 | CASSLAQGATYEQYF | TGTGCCAGCAGCTTAGCCCAAGGAGCGACCTACGAGCAGTACTTC
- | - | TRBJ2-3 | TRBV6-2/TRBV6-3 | CASSYMRGSDTQYF | TGTGCCAGCAGTTACATGCGGGGCTCAGATACGCAGTATTTT
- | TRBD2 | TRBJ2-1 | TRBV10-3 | CASAGTSADNEQFF | TGTGCCTCCGCCGGGACTAGCGCCGACAATGAGCAGTTCTTC
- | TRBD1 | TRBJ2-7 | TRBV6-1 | CASSERKGARYEQYF | TGTGCCAGCAGTGAAAGGAAGGGGGCAAGGTACGAGCAGTACTTC
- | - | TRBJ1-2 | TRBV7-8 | CASSPGANYGYTF | TGTGCCAGCAGCCCAGGGGCCAACTATGGCTACACCTTC
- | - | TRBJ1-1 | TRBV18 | CASSPASSIGGTEAFF | TGTGCCAGCTCACCAGCCTCGTCCATCGGGGGCACTGAAGCTTTCTTT
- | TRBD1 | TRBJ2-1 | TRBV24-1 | CATSDWTQGARMDEQFF | TGTGCCACCAGTGATTGGACACAGGGGGCGCGCATGGATGAGCAGTTCTTC
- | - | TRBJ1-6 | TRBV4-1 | CASSQDRAYSPLHF | TGCGCCAGCAGCCAAGACAGGGCATATTCACCCCTCCACTTT
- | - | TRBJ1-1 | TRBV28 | CASSFTGREAFF | TGTGCCAGCAGTTTCACAGGGCGTGAAGCTTTCTTT
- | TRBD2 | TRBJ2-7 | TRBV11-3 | CASSPIPGLVYEQYF | TGTGCCAGCAGCCCGATACCGGGACTAGTCTACGAGCAGTACTTC
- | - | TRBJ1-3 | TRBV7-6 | CASSLKGLPSSGNTIYF | TGTGCCAGCAGCTTAAAGGGACTACCGAGCTCTGGAAACACCATATATTTT
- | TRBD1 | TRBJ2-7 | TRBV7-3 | CASSPHSGTAYEQYF | TGTGCCAGCAGCCCCCATTCCGGGACAGCCTACGAGCAGTACTTC
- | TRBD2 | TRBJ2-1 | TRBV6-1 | CASSDFSGEQFF | TGTGCCAGCAGTGATTTTAGCGGGGAGCAGTTCTTC
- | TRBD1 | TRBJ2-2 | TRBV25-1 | CASAGQGANTGELFF | TGTGCCAGCGCAGGACAGGGGGCGAACACCGGGGAGCTGTTTTTT
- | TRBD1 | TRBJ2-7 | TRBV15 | CATSRDRASYEQYF | TGTGCCACCAGCAGGGACAGGGCCTCCTACGAGCAGTACTTC
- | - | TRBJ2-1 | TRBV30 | CAWSRGRSFYNEQFF | TGTGCCTGGAGCAGGGGACGGAGCTTCTACAATGAGCAGTTCTTC
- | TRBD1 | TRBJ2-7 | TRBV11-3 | CASSLRQGFYEQYF | TGTGCCAGCAGCTTACGACAGGGGTTCTACGAGCAGTACTTC
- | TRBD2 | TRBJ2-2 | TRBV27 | CASSFHGTSGMNTGELFF | TGTGCCAGCAGTTTTCACGGGACTAGCGGTATGAACACCGGGGAGCTGTTTTTT
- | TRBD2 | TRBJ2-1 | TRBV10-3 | CAINPGLGVGEQFF | TGTGCCATCAACCCGGGACTAGGCGTTGGTGAGCAGTTCTTC